Reported below is one TCR beta chain. Its specificity is not known. The data derive from a study of cytomegalovirus exposure and HLA in healthy donors. Regarding the study as a whole: Most subjects had HLA-A and HLA-B alleles reportedly predicted accurately by TCR beta sequences.

The germline V gene has CDR1 SGHVT and CDR2 SQSDAQ. Trimming removed 5 bases at V and 5 bases at J, with 6 bases between. This CDR3 comprises 11 residues. A multiplex PCR was run with 60 Vbeta primers and 13 Jbeta primers. Repertoires were generated with immunoSEQ multiplex PCR, while TCRdb's copy carries only in-frame clones and drops some. Of about 140,000 clones in the sample, roughly 65% were seen once. The J gene is TRBJ2-5, the V gene TRBV7-4, with D hard to call. Specimen: PBMCs. The receptor was derived from a woman aged 25 to 39 in good health and CMV-seronegative. CDR3 residues: CASSPLETQYF. The CDR3 nucleotides are TGTGCCAGCAGCCCCCTGGAGACCCAGTACTTC. Combining the CDR3 with reference TRBV7-4 and TRBJ2-5 gives the whole variable domain GAGVSQSPRYKVAKRGRDVALRCDSISGHVTLYWYRQTLGQGSEVLTYSQSDAQRDKSGRPSGRFSAERPERSVSTLKIQRTEQGDSAVYLCASSPLETQYFGPGTRLLVL.